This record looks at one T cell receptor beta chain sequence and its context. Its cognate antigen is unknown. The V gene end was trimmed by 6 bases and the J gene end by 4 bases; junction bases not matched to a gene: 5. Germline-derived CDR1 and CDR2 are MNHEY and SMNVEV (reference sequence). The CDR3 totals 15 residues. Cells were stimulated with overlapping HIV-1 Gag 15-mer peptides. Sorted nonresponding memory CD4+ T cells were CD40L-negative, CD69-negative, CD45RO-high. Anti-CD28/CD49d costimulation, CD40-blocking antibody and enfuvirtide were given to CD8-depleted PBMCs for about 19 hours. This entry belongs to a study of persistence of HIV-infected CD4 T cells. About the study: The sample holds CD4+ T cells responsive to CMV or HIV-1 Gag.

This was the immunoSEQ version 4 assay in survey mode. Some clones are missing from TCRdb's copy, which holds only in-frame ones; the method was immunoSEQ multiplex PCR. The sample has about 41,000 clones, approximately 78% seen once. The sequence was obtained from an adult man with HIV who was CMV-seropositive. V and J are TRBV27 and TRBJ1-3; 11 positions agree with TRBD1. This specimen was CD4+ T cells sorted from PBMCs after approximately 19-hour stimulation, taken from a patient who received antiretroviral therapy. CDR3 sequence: CASRSGTGGGNTIYF. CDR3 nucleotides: TGTGCCAGCAGATCCGGGACAGGGGGAGGAAACACCATATATTTT.